This entry concerns a single T cell receptor beta chain. The target antigen is unknown. The data belong to a study of graft-versus-host responses after intestinal transplantation. For the study at large: The whole recipient group had anti-thymocyte globulin induction followed by tacrolimus and steroids for roughly three years.

Overall study findings and caveats: Researchers found GvH clones in recipient marrow, and some showed up first in ileum or blood.

Measured with immunoSEQ multiplex PCR; TCRdb has only the in-frame clones, and not every one. This sample has 50,000 or so clones, with about 93% found just once. Trimming took off 0 bases at V and 6 bases at J, with 5 bases between the two ends. This CDR3 spans 11 amino acids. Germline V gene lookup returns CDR1 GTSNPN and CDR2 SVGIG (reference sequence). The origin of this receptor is a human donor who was the organ donor for an intestinal transplant. Sequenced material: unstimulated CD4+ T cells sorted from spleen or lymph node cells, taken before transplant. This rearrangement joins TRBV30 to TRBJ1-1; no clear D gene. This CDR3 reads CAWSVLAEAFF. In nucleotides, the CDR3 is TGTGCCTGGAGTGTACTGGCTGAAGCTTTCTTT.